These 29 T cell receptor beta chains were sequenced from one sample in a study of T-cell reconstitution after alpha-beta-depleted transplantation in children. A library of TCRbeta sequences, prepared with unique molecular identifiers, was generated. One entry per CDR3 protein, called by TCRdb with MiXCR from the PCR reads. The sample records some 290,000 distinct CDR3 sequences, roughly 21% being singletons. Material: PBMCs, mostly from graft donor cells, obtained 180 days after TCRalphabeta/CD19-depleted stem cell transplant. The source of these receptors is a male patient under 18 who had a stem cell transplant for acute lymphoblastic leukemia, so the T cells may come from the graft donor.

Written as DNA, the CDR3 is TGCGCCAGCAGCCTGGTGGGGACAGGGCTACCCTACGAGCAGTACTTC. The encoded protein is CASSLVGTGLPYEQYF. V usage is TRBV5-1 and J usage is TRBJ2-7; TRBD1 aligns across 9 bases. CDR3 size: 16 residues. The germline V gene encodes CDR1 SGHRS and CDR2 YFSETQ. Losses at the gene ends were 4 bases for V and 2 bases for J; bases not matched to a gene: 10.

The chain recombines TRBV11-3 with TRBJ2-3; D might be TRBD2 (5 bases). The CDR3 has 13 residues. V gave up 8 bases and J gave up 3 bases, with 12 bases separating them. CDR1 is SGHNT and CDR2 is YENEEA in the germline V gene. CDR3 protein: CASEEAGTDTQYF. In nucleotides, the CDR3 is TGTGCCAGCGAGGAGGCCGGTACAGATACGCAGTATTTT. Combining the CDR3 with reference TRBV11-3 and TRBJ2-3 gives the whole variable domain EAGVVQSPRYKIIEKKQPVAFWCNPISGHNTLYWYLQNLGQGPELLIRYENEEAVDDSQLPKDRFSAERLKGVDSTLKIQPAELGDSAVYLCASEEAGTDTQYFGPGTRLTVL.

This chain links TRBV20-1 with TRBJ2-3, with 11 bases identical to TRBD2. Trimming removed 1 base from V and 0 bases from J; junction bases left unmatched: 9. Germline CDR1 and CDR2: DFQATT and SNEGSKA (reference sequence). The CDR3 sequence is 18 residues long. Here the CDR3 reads CSARGLAGFPPSTDTQYF. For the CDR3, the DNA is TGCAGTGCTAGAGGACTAGCGGGATTCCCCCCTAGCACAGATACGCAGTATTTT.

The CDR3 reads CASSPGSSGPHTGELFF. DNA for the CDR3: TGTGCCAGCAGCCCTGGGTCTAGCGGGCCTCACACCGGGGAGCTGTTTTTT. This chain links TRBV7-9 with TRBJ2-2; 8 bases line up with TRBD2. After removal of 5 bases from V and 3 bases from J, the junction contained 11 bases not matched to a gene. This CDR3 is 17 amino acids long. Germline V gives CDR1 SEHNR, CDR2 FQNEAQ (reference sequence).

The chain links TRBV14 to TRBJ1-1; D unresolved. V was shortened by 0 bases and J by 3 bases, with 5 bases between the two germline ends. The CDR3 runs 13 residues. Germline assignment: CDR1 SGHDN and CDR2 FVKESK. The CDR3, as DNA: TGTGCCAGCAGCCAAGAACTGTACACTGAAGCTTTCTTT. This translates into CASSQELYTEAFF.

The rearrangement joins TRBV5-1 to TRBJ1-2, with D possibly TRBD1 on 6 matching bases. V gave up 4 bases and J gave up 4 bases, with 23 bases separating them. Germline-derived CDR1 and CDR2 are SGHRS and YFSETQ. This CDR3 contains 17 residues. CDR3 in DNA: TGCGCCAGCAGCCCATCGGACAGCCCGCGTGGCCTCTATGGCTACACCTTC. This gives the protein CASSPSDSPRGLYGYTF.

This chain's CDR3 is CASSPGVTRNDEQYF. For the CDR3, the DNA is TGTGCCAGCAGCCCGGGGGTCACGCGTAACGACGAGCAGTACTTC. The chain employs TRBV7-3 and TRBJ2-7; D might be TRBD2 (6 bases). Germline-derived CDR1 and CDR2 are SGHTA and FQGTGA. Trimming cost V 5 bases and J 5 bases, with 19 bases left between them. The CDR3 is 15 residues long.

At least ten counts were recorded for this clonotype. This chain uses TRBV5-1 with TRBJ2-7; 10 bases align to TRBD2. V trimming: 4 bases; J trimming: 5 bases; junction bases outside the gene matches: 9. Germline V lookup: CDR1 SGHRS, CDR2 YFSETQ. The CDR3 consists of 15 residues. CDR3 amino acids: CASSRLLAGAHEQYF. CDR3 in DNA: TGCGCCAGCAGCCGTCTTCTAGCGGGAGCCCACGAGCAGTACTTC.

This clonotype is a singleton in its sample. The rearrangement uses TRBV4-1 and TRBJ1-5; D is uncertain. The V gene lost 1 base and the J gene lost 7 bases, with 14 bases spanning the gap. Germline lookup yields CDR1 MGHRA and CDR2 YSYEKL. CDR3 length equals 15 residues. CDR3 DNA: TGCGCCAGCAGCCAAGGAATGGGGTTCGGGCAGCCCCAGCATTTT. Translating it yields CASSQGMGFGQPQHF.

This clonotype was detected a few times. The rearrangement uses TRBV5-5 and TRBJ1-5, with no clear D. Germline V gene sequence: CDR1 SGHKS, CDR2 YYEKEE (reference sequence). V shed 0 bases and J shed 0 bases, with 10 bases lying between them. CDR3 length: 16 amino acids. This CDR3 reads CASSLELGYSNQPQHF. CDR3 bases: TGTGCCAGCAGCTTGGAGTTAGGTTATAGCAATCAGCCCCAGCATTTT.

CDR3 loop: CASSSPGGRGTDTQYF. CDR3 in DNA: TGTGCCAGCAGTTCCCCGGGGGGTAGGGGCACAGATACGCAGTATTTT. The rearrangement uses TRBV12-3 or TRBV12-4 and TRBJ2-3; 7 bases line up with TRBD2. The trim removed 4 bases at V and 1 base at J, leaving 8 bases unmatched. The CDR3 spans 16 residues.

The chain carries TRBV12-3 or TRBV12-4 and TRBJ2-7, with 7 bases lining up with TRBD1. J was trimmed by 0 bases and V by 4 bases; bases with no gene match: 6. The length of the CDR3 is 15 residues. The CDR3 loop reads CASSSHRDSSYEQYF. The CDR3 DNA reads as TGTGCCAGCAGTTCTCATCGGGACAGCTCCTACGAGCAGTACTTC.

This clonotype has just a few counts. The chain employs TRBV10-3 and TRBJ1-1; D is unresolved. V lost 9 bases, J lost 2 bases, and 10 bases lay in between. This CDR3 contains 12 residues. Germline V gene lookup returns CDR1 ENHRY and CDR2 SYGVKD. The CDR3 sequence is CAIGGGNTEAFF. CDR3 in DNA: TGTGCCATTGGTGGCGGTAACACTGAAGCTTTCTTT.

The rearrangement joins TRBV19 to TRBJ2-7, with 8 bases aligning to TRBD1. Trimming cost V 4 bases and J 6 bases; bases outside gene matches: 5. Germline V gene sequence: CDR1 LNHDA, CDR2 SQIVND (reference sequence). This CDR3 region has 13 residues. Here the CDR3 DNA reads TGTGCCAGTAGTACTTGGACAGGGCCCGAGCAGTACTTC. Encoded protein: CASSTWTGPEQYF.

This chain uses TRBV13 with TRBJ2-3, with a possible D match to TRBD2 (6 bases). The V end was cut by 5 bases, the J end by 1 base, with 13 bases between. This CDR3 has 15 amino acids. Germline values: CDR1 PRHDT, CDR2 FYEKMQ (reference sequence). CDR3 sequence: CASSTRLDRTDTQYF. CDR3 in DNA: TGTGCCAGCAGCACCCGACTAGACCGCACAGATACGCAGTATTTT.

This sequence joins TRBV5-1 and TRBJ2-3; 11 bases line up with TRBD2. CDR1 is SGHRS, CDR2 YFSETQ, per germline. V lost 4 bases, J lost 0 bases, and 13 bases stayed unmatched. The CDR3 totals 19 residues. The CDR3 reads CASSPLGTSGPLSTDTQYF. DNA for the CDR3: TGCGCCAGCAGCCCTCTGGGGACTAGCGGCCCCCTGAGCACAGATACGCAGTATTTT.

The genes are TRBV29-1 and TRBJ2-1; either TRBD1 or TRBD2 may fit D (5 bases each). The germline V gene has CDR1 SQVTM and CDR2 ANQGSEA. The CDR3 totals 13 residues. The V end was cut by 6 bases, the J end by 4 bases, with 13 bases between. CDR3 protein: CSVRGRGYNEQFF. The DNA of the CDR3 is TGCAGCGTCCGGGGACGGGGATACAATGAGCAGTTCTTC.

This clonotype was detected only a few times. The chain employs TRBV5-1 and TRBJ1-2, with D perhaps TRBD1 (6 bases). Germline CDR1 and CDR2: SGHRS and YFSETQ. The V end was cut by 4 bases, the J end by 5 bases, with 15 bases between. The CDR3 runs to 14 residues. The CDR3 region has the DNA TGCGCCAGCAGCATCCCTCAGGGGAATTATGGCTACACCTTC. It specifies CASSIPQGNYGYTF.

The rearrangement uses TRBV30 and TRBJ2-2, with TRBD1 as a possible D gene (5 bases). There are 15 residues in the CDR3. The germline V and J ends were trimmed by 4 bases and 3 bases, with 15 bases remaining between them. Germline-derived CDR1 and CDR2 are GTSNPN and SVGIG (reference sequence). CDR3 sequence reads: CAWTARTWYTGELFF. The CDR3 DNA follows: TGTGCCTGGACCGCACGGACATGGTACACCGGGGAGCTGTTTTTT.

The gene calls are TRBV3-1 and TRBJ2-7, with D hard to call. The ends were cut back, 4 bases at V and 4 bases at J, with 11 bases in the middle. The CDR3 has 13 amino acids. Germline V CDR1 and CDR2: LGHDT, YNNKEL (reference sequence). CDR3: CASSRGFEYEQYF. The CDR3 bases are TGTGCCAGCAGCCGTGGCTTTGAATACGAGCAGTACTTC.

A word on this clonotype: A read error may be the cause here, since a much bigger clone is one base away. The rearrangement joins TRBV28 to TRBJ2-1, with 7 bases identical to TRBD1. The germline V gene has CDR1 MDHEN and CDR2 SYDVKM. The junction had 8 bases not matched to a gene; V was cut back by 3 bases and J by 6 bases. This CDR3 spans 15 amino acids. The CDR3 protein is CASSLSGTVANEQFF. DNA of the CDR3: TGTGCCAGCAGTTTGTCAGGGACAGTGGCCAATGAGCAGTTCTTC.

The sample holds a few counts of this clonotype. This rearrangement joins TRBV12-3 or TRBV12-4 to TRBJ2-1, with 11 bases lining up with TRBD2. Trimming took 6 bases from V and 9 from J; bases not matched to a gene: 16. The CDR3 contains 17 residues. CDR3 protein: CASRPLLAGGSGGEQFF. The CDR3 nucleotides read TGTGCCAGCAGGCCCCTCCTAGCGGGAGGCAGCGGGGGTGAGCAGTTCTTC.

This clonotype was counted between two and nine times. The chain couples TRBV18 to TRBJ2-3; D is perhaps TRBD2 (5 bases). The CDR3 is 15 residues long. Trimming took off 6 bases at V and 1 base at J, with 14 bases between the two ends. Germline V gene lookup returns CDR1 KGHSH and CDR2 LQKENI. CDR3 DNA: TGTGCCAGCTCCCGTCTGGCGGGCCGCACAGATACGCAGTATTTT. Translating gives CASSRLAGRTDTQYF.

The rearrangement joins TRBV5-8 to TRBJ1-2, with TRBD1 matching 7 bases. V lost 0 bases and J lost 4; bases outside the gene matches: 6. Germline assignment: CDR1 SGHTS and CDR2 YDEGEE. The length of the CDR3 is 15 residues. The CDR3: CASSLADRVGYGYTF. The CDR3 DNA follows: TGTGCCAGCAGCTTGGCCGACAGGGTGGGCTATGGCTACACCTTC.

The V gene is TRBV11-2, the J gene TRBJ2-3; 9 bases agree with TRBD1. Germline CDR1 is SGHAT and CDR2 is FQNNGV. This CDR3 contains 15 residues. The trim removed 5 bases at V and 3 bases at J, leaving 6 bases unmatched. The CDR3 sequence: CASSPYRGPTDTQYF. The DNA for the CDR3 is TGTGCCAGCAGCCCATACAGGGGGCCAACAGATACGCAGTATTTT.

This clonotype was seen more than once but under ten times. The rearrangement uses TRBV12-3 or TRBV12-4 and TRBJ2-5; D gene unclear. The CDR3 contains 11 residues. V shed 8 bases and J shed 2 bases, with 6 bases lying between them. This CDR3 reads CASYFQETQYF. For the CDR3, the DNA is TGTGCCAGCTACTTTCAAGAGACCCAGTACTTC.

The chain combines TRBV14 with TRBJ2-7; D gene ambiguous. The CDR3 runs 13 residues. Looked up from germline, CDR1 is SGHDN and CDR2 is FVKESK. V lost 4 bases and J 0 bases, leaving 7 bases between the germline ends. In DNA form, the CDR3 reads TGTGCCAGCAGCCTCTGGAGCTCCTACGAGCAGTACTTC. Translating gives CASSLWSSYEQYF.

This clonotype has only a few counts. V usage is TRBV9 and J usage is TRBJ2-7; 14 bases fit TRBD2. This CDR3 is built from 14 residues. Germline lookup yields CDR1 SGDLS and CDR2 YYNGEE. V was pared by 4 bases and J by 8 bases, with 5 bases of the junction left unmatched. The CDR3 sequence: CASSMTSGRGQQYF. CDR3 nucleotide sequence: TGTGCCAGCAGCATGACTAGCGGGAGGGGCCAGCAGTACTTC. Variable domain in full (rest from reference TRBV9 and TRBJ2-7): DSGVTQTPKHLITATGQRVTLRCSPRSGDLSVYWYQQSLDQGLQFLIQYYNGEERAKGNILERFSAQQFPDLHSELNLSSLELGDSALYFCASSMTSGRGQQYFGPGTRLTVT.

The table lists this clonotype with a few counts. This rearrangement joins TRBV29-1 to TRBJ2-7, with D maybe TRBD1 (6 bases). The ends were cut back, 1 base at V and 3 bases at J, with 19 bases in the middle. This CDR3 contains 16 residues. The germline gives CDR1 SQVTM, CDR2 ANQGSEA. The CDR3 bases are TGCAGCGTTGAAGCCCATAACCCGGACAGCGGCTACGAGCAGTACTTC. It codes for CSVEAHNPDSGYEQYF.